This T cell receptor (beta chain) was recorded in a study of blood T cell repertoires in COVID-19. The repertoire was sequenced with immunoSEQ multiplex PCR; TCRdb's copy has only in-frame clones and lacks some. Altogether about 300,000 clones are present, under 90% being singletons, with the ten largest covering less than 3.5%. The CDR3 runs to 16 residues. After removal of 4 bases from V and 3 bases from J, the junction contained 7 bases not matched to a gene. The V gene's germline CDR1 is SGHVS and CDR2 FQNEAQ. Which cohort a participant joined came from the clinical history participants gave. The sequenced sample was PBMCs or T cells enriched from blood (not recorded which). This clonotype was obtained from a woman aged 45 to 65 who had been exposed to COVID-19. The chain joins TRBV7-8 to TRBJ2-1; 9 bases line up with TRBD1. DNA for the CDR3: TGTGCCAGCAGCTCCACCGGGACAGGGATCTACAATGAGCAGTTCTTC. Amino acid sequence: CASSSTGTGIYNEQFF.